Listed below are T cell receptor beta chains from one sample, sequenced in a study of cytomegalovirus exposure and HLA in healthy donors. TCRdb's copy holds only in-frame clones and misses some; the assay was immunoSEQ multiplex PCR. The table lists some 180,000 clones, approximately 80% of them singletons. The sequenced sample consisted of PBMCs. The receptors were gathered from a female donor in good health and CMV-seronegative. CDR3s include the opening cysteine and the closing phenylalanine or tryptophan. D genes are given only for firm matches. Only some rows state a clone size, as once, few, many or a class for expanded clones.

clone_size,d_call,j_call,v_call,cdr3_nt,cdr3_aa
NA,NA,TRBJ2-2,TRBV11-3,TGTGCCAGCAGCCGTTCGGACAGAACCGGGGAGCTGTTTTTT,CASSRSDRTGELFF
few,TRBD1,TRBJ2-7,TRBV27,TGTGCCAGCAGTTTTTCGGGACAGGGGAGCGAGCAGTACTTC,CASSFSGQGSEQYF
NA,NA,TRBJ2-7,TRBV5-4,TGTGCCAGCAGCCATAGACAGGAAGAATACGAGCAGTACTTC,CASSHRQEEYEQYF
NA,TRBD1,TRBJ1-2,TRBV6-5,TGTGCCAGCAGTTACCAACCCGGACAGGGCTACGGCTACACCTTC,CASSYQPGQGYGYTF
NA,TRBD1,TRBJ2-5,TRBV25-1,TGTGCCAGCAGCGCGACAGGGGAAGAGACCCAGTACTTC,CASSATGEETQYF
NA,TRBD2,TRBJ2-1,TRBV28,TGTGCCAGCAGTTCCCGACTAGCGGGGGCATACAATGAGCAGTTCTTC,CASSSRLAGAYNEQFF
NA,TRBD1,TRBJ2-7,TRBV5-1,TGCGCCAGCAGGGGGCAGGGGGCTTCCTACGAGCAGTACTTC,CASRGQGASYEQYF
NA,NA,TRBJ2-5,TRBV29-1,TGCAGCTCTATGGTGGGCCAACAAGAGACCCAGTACTTC,CSSMVGQQETQYF
NA,TRBD1,TRBJ1-1,TRBV7-9,TGTGCCAGCAGCGAACAGGGGTACACTGAAGCTTTCTTT,CASSEQGYTEAFF
NA,TRBD1,TRBJ2-7,TRBV7-9,TGTGCCAGCAGCGCCTACCACGGGACAGGGGCCTACGAGCAGTACTTC,CASSAYHGTGAYEQYF
NA,TRBD2,TRBJ2-7,TRBV13,TGTGCCAGCAGCCTCCGGACTAGCGACCACGAGCAGTACTTC,CASSLRTSDHEQYF
NA,TRBD1,TRBJ2-7,TRBV6-5,TGTGCCAGCAGTTACGTCCGGACAGGGGCCTACGAGCAGTACTTC,CASSYVRTGAYEQYF
NA,TRBD2,TRBJ2-3,TRBV7-9,TGTGCCAGCAGCTCCGGGGGTTACCGGGTTGTAGCGGGAAAAGATACGCAGTATTTT,CASSSGGYRVVAGKDTQYF
NA,NA,TRBJ2-1,TRBV7-2,TGTGCCAGCAGCTTAGAAGTTGGGAGCTCCTACAATGAGCAGTTCTTC,CASSLEVGSSYNEQFF
NA,TRBD1,TRBJ1-1,TRBV19,TGTGCCAGTAGTATAACGTCAGGGGGCGAAACTGAAGCTTTCTTT,CASSITSGGETEAFF
NA,NA,TRBJ2-3,TRBV29-1,TGCAGCGTCGCCAGGACACGGACAAGCACAGATACGCAGTATTTT,CSVARTRTSTDTQYF
NA,TRBD1,TRBJ2-2,TRBV9,TGTGCCAGCAGCGTACGGGACAGGATCACCGGGGAGCTGTTTTTT,CASSVRDRITGELFF
few,TRBD1,TRBJ2-7,TRBV6-1,TGTGCCAGCAGTGGCGTGACAGGGCCCGGCATATCCTACGAGCAGTACTTC,CASSGVTGPGISYEQYF
NA,NA,TRBJ1-1,TRBV5-1,TGCGCCAGCAGCGTAGACAGGACTGGCTTCCCTGAAGCTTTCTTT,CASSVDRTGFPEAFF
NA,TRBD1,TRBJ2-1,TRBV19,TGTGCCAGTACCAAACGGCCCCTCGGACAGGGGGTCAATGAGCAGTTCTTC,CASTKRPLGQGVNEQFF
NA,NA,TRBJ2-5,TRBV6-1,TGTGCCAGCAGACAGGGAGGGCAAGAGACCCAGTACTTC,CASRQGGQETQYF
few,NA,TRBJ2-2,TRBV29-1,TGCAGCGTATTGTCTCCTGCGAACACCGGGGAGCTGTTTTTT,CSVLSPANTGELFF
NA,TRBD2,TRBJ2-7,TRBV4-1,TGCGCCAGCAGCCTGCGACTAGCGGGATCCTACGAGCAGTACTTC,CASSLRLAGSYEQYF
large,TRBD1,TRBJ2-2,TRBV19,TGTGCCAGTACCAGGACAGGGGGCTTTGGCGGGGAGCTGTTTTTT,CASTRTGGFGGELFF
NA,NA,TRBJ1-1,TRBV11-2,TGTGCCAGCAGCTTATTCGTGTCCGGGGTTACTGAAGCTTTCTTT,CASSLFVSGVTEAFF
NA,NA,TRBJ2-1,TRBV9,TGTGCCAGCAGCGTAGGTAACAATGAGCAGTTCTTC,CASSVGNNEQFF
NA,NA,TRBJ2-5,TRBV7-6,TGTGCCAGCAGCTTAGCTCGGTACCAAGAGACCCAGTACTTC,CASSLARYQETQYF
NA,NA,TRBJ1-2,TRBV7-3,TGTGCCAGCAGCTCCGTAAGGGGTGGAGGCTACACCTTC,CASSSVRGGGYTF
NA,NA,TRBJ2-3,TRBV9,TGTGCCAGCAGCCCACAACTGACTGGCACAGATACGCAGTATTTT,CASSPQLTGTDTQYF
NA,NA,TRBJ2-4,TRBV28,TGTGCCAGCAGCCTCCTTAAGGGGAAAATCTCCAAAAACATTCAGTACTTC,CASSLLKGKISKNIQYF
once,TRBD1,TRBJ1-3,TRBV9,TGTGCCAGCAGCGTAACCAGGGGGGACTCTGGAAACACCATATATTTT,CASSVTRGDSGNTIYF
once,NA,TRBJ2-1,TRBV11-3,TGTGCCAGCAGCTTAGATCAGGACAGTAAGAAGTTCTTC,CASSLDQDSKKFF
NA,TRBD1,TRBJ2-1,TRBV28,TGTGCCAGCAGACCCGGGACAGGGGGTTATGAGCAGTTCTTC,CASRPGTGGYEQFF
NA,TRBD1,TRBJ2-5,TRBV2,TGTGCCAGCAGTCCGGCACAGGGGATTCAAGAGACCCAGTACTTC,CASSPAQGIQETQYF
NA,TRBD2,TRBJ2-7,TRBV7-3,TGTGCCAGCAGCTGGGGGCGGGGGGGCGGATACGAGCAGTACTTC,CASSWGRGGGYEQYF
few,TRBD1,TRBJ1-1,TRBV10-3,TGTGCCATCAGTGAGCCTACAGGGGGCGGCACTGAAGCTTTCTTT,CAISEPTGGGTEAFF
few,NA,TRBJ2-7,TRBV7-9,TGTTCCAGCAGCTTTTTGGGTGGAACCGGGGATCTCAACGAGCAGTACTTC,CSSSFLGGTGDLNEQYF